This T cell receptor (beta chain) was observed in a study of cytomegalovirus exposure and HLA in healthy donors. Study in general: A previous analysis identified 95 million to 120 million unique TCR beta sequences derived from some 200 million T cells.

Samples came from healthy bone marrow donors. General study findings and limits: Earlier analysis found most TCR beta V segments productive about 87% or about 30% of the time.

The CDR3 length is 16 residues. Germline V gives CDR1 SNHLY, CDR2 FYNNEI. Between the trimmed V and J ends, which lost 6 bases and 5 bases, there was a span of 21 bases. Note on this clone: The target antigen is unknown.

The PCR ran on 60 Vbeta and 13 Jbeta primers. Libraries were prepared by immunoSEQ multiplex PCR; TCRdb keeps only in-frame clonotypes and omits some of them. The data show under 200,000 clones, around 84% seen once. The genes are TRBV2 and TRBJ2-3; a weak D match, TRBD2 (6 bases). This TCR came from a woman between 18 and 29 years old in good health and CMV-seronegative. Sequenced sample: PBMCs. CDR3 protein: CASRPGWRGELDTQYF. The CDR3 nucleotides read TGTGCCAGCAGACCCGGGTGGCGGGGAGAGCTAGATACGCAGTATTTT.